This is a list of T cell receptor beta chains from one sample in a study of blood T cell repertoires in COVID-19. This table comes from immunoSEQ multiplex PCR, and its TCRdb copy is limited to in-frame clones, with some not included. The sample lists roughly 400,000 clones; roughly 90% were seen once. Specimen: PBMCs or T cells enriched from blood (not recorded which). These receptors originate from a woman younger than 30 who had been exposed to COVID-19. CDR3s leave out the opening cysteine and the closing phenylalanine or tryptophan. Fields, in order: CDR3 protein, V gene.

CDR3 protein: ASSINDPGPLH
V gene: TRBV28

CDR3 protein: ASSQVTSGKFSISYNEQF
V gene: TRBV3-1/TRBV3-2

CDR3 protein: ASSSGLAGTDTQY
V gene: TRBV11-3

CDR3 protein: ASSPQQGEGTEAF
V gene: TRBV28

CDR3 protein: ASSRADSSTDTQY
V gene: TRBV13

CDR3 protein: ASSIEDGSYGTEAF
V gene: TRBV19

CDR3 protein: ASSELSHNQPQH
V gene: TRBV2

CDR3 protein: ASSQDRAGGPQDEQF
V gene: TRBV4-3

CDR3 protein: ASSPDRLDYNEQF
V gene: TRBV5-1

CDR3 protein: ASSQGRNYGYT
V gene: TRBV3-1/TRBV3-2

CDR3 protein: ASSLAGQVVTQPQH
V gene: TRBV7-2

CDR3 protein: ASRREWSSYNSPLH
V gene: TRBV19

CDR3 protein: ASTGGYEQY
V gene: TRBV27

CDR3 protein: ASSYSEGIYGYT
V gene: TRBV6-2/TRBV6-3

CDR3 protein: ASTPPDSSYEQY
V gene: TRBV6-4

CDR3 protein: ASSQSDRPFNQPQH
V gene: TRBV3-1/TRBV3-2

CDR3 protein: ASSQAGETQY
V gene: TRBV4-2

CDR3 protein: ASSQVRLVYGSYNEQF
V gene: TRBV4-1

CDR3 protein: ASSISPTGNTEAF
V gene: TRBV19

CDR3 protein: AISAGHYSNQPQH
V gene: TRBV10-3

CDR3 protein: ASSDWGGLTDTQY
V gene: TRBV5-1

CDR3 protein: ASSQATAGTYGQY
V gene: TRBV4-2

CDR3 protein: ASSEGHGTAYEQY
V gene: TRBV6-1

CDR3 protein: ASSYLGGGYEQY
V gene: TRBV11-2

CDR3 protein: SVVLAGEGNEQF
V gene: TRBV29-1

CDR3 protein: ASSQLNPSGTQY
V gene: TRBV3-1/TRBV3-2

CDR3 protein: ASSQWLGLFSTGELF
V gene: TRBV4-1